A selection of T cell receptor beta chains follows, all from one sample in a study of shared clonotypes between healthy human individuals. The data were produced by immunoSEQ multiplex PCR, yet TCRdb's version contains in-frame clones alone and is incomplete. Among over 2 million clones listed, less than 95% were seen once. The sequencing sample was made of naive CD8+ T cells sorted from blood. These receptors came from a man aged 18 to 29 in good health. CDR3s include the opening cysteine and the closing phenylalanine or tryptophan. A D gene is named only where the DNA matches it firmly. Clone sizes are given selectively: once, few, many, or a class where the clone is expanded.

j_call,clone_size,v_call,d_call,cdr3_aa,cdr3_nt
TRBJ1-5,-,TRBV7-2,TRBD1,CASSWGQGSNQPQHF,TGTGCCAGCAGCTGGGGACAGGGGAGCAATCAGCCCCAGCATTTT
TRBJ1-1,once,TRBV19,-,CASTLIAGGETEAFF,TGTGCCAGTACTCTAATAGCAGGTGGAGAAACTGAAGCTTTCTTT
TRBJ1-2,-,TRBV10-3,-,CAISGVTYGYTF,TGTGCCATCAGTGGGGTTACCTATGGCTACACCTTC
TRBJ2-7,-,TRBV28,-,CASSLRGTSYEQYF,TGTGCCAGCAGTCTCCGAGGAACCTCCTACGAGCAGTACTTC
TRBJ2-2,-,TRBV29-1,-,CSVTNRATGELFF,TGCAGCGTCACTAACAGGGCCACCGGGGAGCTGTTTTTT
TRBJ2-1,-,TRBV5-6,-,CASSLDSDSYNEQFF,TGTGCCAGCAGCTTAGATTCCGATTCCTACAATGAGCAGTTCTTC
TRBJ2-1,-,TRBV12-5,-,CASGLVIRGEQFF,TGTGCTAGTGGTTTGGTAATACGGGGGGAGCAGTTCTTC
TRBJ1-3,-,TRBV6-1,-,CASSEGHPSSGNTIYF,TGTGCCAGCAGTGAAGGACACCCGAGCTCTGGAAACACCATATATTTT
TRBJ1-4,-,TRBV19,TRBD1,CASSPDREGSNEKLFF,TGTGCCAGTAGTCCCGACAGGGAGGGATCTAATGAAAAACTGTTTTTT
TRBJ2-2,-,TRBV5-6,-,CASSFGITYTGELFF,TGTGCCAGCAGCTTCGGGATAACATACACCGGGGAGCTGTTTTTT
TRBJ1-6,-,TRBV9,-,CASSAGSAGNSPLHF,TGTGCCAGCAGCGCCGGGTCCGCCGGCAATTCACCCCTCCACTTT
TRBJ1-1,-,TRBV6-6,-,CASMTGENTEAFF,TGTGCCAGCATGACGGGTGAGAACACTGAAGCTTTCTTT
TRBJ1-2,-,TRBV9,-,CASSVAQGRDNGGYTF,TGTGCCAGCAGCGTAGCCCAGGGCAGGGATAATGGTGGCTACACCTTC
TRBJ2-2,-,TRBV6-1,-,CASSETGELFF,TGTGCCAGCAGCGAAACAGGGGAGCTGTTTTTT
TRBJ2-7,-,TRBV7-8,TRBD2,CASSLMAGGNYEQYF,TGTGCCAGCAGCTTAATGGCGGGGGGGAACTACGAGCAGTACTTC
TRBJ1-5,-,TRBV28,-,CASIMDKSNQPQHF,TGTGCCAGCATTATGGACAAGAGCAATCAGCCCCAGCATTTT
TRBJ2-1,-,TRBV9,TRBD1,CASSGQGAWFDEQFF,TGTGCCAGCAGCGGACAGGGGGCATGGTTCGATGAGCAGTTCTTC
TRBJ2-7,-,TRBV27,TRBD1,CASSPRTGDGREQYF,TGTGCCAGCAGTCCCCGGACAGGGGATGGGCGCGAGCAGTACTTC
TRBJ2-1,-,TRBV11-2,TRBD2,CASRLISGSYRTNEQFF,TGTGCCAGCAGGCTGATTAGCGGGAGCTATAGGACGAATGAGCAGTTCTTC
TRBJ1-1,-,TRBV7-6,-,CASSSKDGNTEAFF,TGTGCCAGCAGCAGTAAAGACGGGAACACTGAAGCTTTCTTT
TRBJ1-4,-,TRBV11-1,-,CASSQRGGNEKLFF,TGTGCCAGCAGCCAAAGGGGCGGTAATGAAAAACTGTTTTTT
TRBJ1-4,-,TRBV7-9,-,CASSTTGKGTNEKLFF,TGTGCCAGCAGCACCACAGGGAAGGGGACTAATGAAAAACTGTTTTTT
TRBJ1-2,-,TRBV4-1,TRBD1,CASSPRQGEGYGYTF,TGCGCCAGCAGCCCCCGACAGGGGGAGGGGTATGGCTACACCTTC
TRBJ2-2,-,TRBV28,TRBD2,CASSLGLAGVYPGELFF,TGTGCCAGCAGTTTAGGACTAGCGGGGGTCTACCCCGGGGAGCTGTTTTTT
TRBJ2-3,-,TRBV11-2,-,CASSLDLLARGNTDTQYF,TGTGCCAGCAGCTTAGACCTTTTGGCCAGGGGAAATACAGATACGCAGTATTTT
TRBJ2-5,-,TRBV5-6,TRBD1,CASSAGWDRGTQETQYF,TGTGCCAGCAGCGCCGGGTGGGACAGGGGGACCCAAGAGACCCAGTACTTC
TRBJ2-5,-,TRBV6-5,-,CASSGRGTQETQYF,TGTGCCAGCAGTGGCCGGGGGACCCAAGAGACCCAGTACTTC
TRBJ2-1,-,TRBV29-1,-,CSVEDQQGYNEQFF,TGCAGCGTTGAAGATCAACAGGGATACAATGAGCAGTTCTTC
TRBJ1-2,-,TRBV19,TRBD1,CASSIEGQLYEGYTF,TGTGCCAGTAGTATAGAGGGACAGCTATATGAAGGCTACACCTTC
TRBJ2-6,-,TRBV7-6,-,CASSLTANSGANVLTF,TGTGCCAGCAGCTTAACGGCCAACTCTGGGGCCAACGTCCTGACTTTC
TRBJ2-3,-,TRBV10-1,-,CASSDSAWGYDTQYF,TGCGCCAGCAGTGATTCGGCTTGGGGGTACGATACGCAGTATTTT
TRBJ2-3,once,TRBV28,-,CASNGPDTDTQYF,TGTGCCAGCAACGGGCCGGACACAGATACGCAGTATTTT
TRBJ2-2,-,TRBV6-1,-,CASSDNRFVVTTGELFF,TGTGCCAGCAGTGATAATCGTTTCGTGGTAACGACCGGGGAGCTGTTTTTT
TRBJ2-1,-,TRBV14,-,CASTPTGTLGNNEQFF,TGTGCCAGCACCCCTACCGGGACCCTCGGAAACAATGAGCAGTTCTTC
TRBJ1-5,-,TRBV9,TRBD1,CASSATGTGVQPQHF,TGTGCCAGCAGCGCCACCGGGACAGGGGTTCAGCCCCAGCATTTT
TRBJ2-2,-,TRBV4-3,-,CASSQGQGELFF,TGCGCCAGCAGCCAAGGGCAGGGGGAGCTGTTTTTT
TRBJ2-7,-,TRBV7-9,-,CASSPWAGSFYGQYF,TGTGCCAGCAGCCCATGGGCAGGCTCCTTCTACGGGCAGTACTTC
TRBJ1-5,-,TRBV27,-,CASSFVGGDQPQHF,TGTGCCAGCAGTTTCGTAGGGGGGGATCAGCCCCAGCATTTT
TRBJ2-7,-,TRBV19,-,CATAAGTYYEQYF,TGTGCCACCGCGGCGGGAACTTACTACGAGCAGTACTTC
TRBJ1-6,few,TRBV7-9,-,CASSSPLENNSPLHF,TGTGCCAGCAGCTCCCCTCTTGAGAATAATTCACCCCTCCACTTT
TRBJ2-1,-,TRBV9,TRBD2,CASGPGLAGSYEQFF,TGTGCCAGCGGACCGGGACTAGCGGGATCATATGAGCAGTTCTTC
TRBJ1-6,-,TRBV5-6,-,CASSRFLGSDSPLHF,TGTGCCAGCAGCCGATTTCTCGGGAGTGATTCACCCCTCCACTTT
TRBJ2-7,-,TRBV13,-,CASSYGTLRGEQYF,TGTGCCAGCAGCTACGGGACTCTGAGGGGGGAGCAGTACTTC
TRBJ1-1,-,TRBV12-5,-,CASAPGRAEAFF,TGTGCTAGTGCCCCCGGGAGGGCTGAAGCTTTCTTT
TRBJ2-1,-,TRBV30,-,CAWSLSGGPGDEQFF,TGTGCCTGGAGCCTATCCGGGGGGCCGGGGGATGAGCAGTTCTTC
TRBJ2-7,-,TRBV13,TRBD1,CASSLDRGYEQYF,TGTGCCAGCAGCCTAGACAGGGGCTACGAGCAGTACTTC
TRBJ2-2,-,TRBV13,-,CASSPSLSGELFF,TGTGCCAGCAGCCCCTCCTTGAGCGGGGAGCTGTTTTTT
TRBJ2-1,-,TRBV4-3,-,CASSQVRTEPYNEQFF,TGCGCCAGCAGCCAAGTAAGGACCGAACCCTACAATGAGCAGTTCTTC
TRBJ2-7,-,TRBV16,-,CASSQAPGGGGLEQYF,TGTGCCAGCAGCCAAGCTCCGGGTGGAGGGGGCCTCGAGCAGTACTTC
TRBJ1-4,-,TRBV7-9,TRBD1,CASSRDRDVNEKLFF,TGTGCCAGCAGCCGCGACAGGGACGTTAATGAAAAACTGTTTTTT
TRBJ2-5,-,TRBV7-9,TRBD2,CASSLALAGYRETQYF,TGTGCCAGCAGCTTAGCTCTAGCGGGGTACCGGGAGACCCAGTACTTC
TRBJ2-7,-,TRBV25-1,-,CASSEWSYEQYF,TGTGCCAGCAGTGAATGGTCCTACGAGCAGTACTTC
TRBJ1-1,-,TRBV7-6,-,CASSPMGVNTEAFF,TGTGCCAGCAGCCCAATGGGGGTAAACACTGAAGCTTTCTTT
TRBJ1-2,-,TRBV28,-,CASSVPLGDGYTF,TGTGCCAGCAGTGTCCCATTAGGCGATGGCTACACCTTC
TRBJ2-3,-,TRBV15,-,CATSFGTLASTDTQYF,TGTGCCACCAGCTTTGGGACACTAGCTAGCACAGATACGCAGTATTTT
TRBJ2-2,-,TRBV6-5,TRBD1,CASTLTGDTGELFF,TGTGCCAGCACGTTGACAGGGGACACCGGGGAGCTGTTTTTT
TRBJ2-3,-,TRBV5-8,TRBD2,CASSLFGAGGTDTQYF,TGTGCCAGCAGCTTGTTCGGCGCGGGAGGCACAGATACGCAGTATTTT
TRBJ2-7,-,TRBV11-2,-,CASSPMGAYEQYF,TGTGCCAGCAGCCCTATGGGGGCATACGAGCAGTACTTC
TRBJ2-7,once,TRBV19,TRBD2,CASSLASGMEEQYF,TGTGCCAGTAGTCTGGCTAGCGGGATGGAGGAGCAGTACTTC